This T cell receptor beta chain was recorded in a study of T-cell memory formation after mild COVID-19. With regard to this clonotype: Its antigen remains unidentified.

Trimming took 7 bases from V and 0 from J, leaving 12 bases between them. Looked up from germline, CDR1 is SGHAT and CDR2 is FQNNGV. The CDR3 is made up of 14 amino acids. From 5'RACE with constant-segment primers came TCR alpha and TCR beta cDNA libraries that carried sample barcodes and UMIs. TCRdb reprocessed the 5' RACE reads via MiXCR and lists one record per CDR3 protein. Altogether approximately 390,000 distinct CDR3 sequences are present, roughly 15% being singletons, with the ten largest covering under 25%. Broader study findings: The main location of contracting CD4+ clones was CM and EM, and that of contracting CD8+ clones was EMRA.

The specimen sequenced was PBMCs or a T cell subset sorted from them (not recorded which). The TCR was taken from a young man who had mild COVID-19 (a few samples of this study predate the infection). Cell type and time point are not known. The V and J genes are TRBV11-2 and TRBJ1-1; D remains unclear. The chain's CDR3 is CASIGPGVNTEAFF. The DNA for the CDR3 is TGTGCCAGCATCGGTCCTGGGGTGAACACTGAAGCTTTCTTT.